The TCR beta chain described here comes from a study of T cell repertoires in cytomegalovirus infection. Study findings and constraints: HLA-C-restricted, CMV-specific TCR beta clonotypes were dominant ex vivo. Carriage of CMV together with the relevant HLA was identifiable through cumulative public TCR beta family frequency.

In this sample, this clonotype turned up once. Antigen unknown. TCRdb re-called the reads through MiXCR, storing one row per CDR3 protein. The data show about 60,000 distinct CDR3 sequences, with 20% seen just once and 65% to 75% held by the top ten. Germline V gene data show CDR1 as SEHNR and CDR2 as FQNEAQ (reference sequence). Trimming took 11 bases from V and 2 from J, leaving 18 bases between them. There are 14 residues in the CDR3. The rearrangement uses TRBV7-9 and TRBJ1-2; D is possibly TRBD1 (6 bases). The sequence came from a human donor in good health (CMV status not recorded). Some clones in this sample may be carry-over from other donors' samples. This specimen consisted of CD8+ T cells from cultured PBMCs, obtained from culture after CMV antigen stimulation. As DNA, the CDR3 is TGTGCCGGCTGGGAGGGACAACTAAACTATGGCTACACCTTC. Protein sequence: CAGWEGQLNYGYTF. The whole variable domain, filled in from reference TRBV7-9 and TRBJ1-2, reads DTGVSQNPRHKITKRGQNVTFRCDPISEHNRLYWYRQTLGQGPEFLTYFQNEAQLEKSRLLSDRFSAERPKGSFSTLEIQRTEQGDSAMYLCAGWEGQLNYGYTFGSGTRLTVV.